This T cell receptor (beta chain) was identified during a study of cytomegalovirus exposure and HLA in healthy donors. CDR3 length: 18 amino acids. Per germline, CDR1 MGHRA and CDR2 YSYEKL. J lost 4 bases, V lost 1 base, and 11 bases had no gene match. Primers included in the PCR were 60 Vbeta and 13 Jbeta primers. The table came from immunoSEQ multiplex PCR; TCRdb's copy has only in-frame clones and leaves some out. The sample has 150,000 to 200,000 clones; around 86% are singletons. The TCR originated in a woman aged 18-35 years in good health and CMV-seronegative. V gene TRBV4-1 combines with J gene TRBJ2-1, with 9 bases that match TRBD2. Sequencing was carried out using PBMCs. Here the CDR3 reads CASSQVRSASGVYNEQFF. In DNA, the CDR3 is TGCGCCAGCAGCCAAGTGAGGTCCGCTAGCGGGGTATACAATGAGCAGTTCTTC.